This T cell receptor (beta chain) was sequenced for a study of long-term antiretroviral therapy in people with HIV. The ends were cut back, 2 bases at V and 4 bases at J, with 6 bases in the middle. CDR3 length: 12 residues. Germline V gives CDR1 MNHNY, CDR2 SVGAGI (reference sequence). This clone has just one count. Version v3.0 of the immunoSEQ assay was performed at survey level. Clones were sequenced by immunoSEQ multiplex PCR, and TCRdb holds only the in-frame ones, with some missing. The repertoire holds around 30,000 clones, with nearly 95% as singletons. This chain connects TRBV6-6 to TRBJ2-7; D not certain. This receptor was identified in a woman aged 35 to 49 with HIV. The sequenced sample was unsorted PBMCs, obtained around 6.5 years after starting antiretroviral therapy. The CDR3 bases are TGTGCCAGCAGTTACGAGTCTTACGAGCAGTACTTC. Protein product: CASSYESYEQYF.